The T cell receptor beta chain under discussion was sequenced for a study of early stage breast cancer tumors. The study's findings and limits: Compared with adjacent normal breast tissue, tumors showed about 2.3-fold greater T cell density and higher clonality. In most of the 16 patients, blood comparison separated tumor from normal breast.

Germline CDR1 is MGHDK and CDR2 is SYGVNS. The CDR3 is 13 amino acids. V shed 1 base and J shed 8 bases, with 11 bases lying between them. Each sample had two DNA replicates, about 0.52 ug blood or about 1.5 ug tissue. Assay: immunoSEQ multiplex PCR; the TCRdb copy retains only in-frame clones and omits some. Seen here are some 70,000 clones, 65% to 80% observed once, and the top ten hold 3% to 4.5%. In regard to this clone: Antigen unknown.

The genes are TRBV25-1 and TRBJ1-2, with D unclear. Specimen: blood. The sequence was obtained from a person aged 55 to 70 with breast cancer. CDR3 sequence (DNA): TGTGCCAGCAGTGAATTTGATTGGGGAGGCTACACCTTC. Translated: CASSEFDWGGYTF.